This T cell receptor beta chain was captured in a study of blood T cell repertoires in COVID-19. Looking at the study overall: Samples taken during acute and convalescent COVID-19 were collected in the United States, Italy and Spain. T cells, B-cell-depleted T cells, or PBMCs supplied cDNA or gDNA.

CDR3 length equals 13 residues. Germline CDR1 is LNHDA and CDR2 is SQIVND (reference sequence). Trimming took 6 bases from V and 3 from J, leaving 9 bases between them. The table came from immunoSEQ multiplex PCR; TCRdb's copy has only in-frame clones and leaves some out. This sample carries 340,000 or so clones, about 86% of them seen once, and the ten largest clones take just under 3%. The chain uses TRBV19 and TRBJ2-1; D might be TRBD2 (5 bases). The receptor comes from a man younger than 40 with active or convalescent COVID-19. The sample was peripheral blood. The CDR3 loop is CASRERIYNEQFF. As DNA, the CDR3 is TGTGCCAGTAGGGAGCGGATCTACAATGAGCAGTTCTTC.